This T cell receptor beta chain was observed in a study of a mutant IDH1 vaccine in newly diagnosed glioma. Study details: Of treated patients, approximately 60% were men and about 38% women, averaging around 40 years. Every participant had undergone radiotherapy, temozolomide, or both before, and most underwent both. Study conclusions and caveats: Variations in leading peripheral T cell clonotypes appeared to have no connection with pseudoprogression.

Measured with immunoSEQ multiplex PCR; TCRdb has only the in-frame clones, and not every one. The profile shows about 66,000 clones, 80% to 90% of them singletons. As regards this clone: Its antigen is unknown.

Time point reported: baseline, week 1 (first vaccination visit). This sample's treatment: pre-vaccination baseline after standard-of-care therapy. This sequence was found in a man aged 30 to 45 with glioma. The sequences come from PBMCs, collected from a glioma patient treated with radiotherapy, temozolomide or both.

CDR3 nucleotides: TGTGCCAGCAGTTCTACCCAGGGTGTGTCCGAGCAGTACTTC. This codes for CASSSTQGVSEQYF. The V and J genes are TRBV6-5 and TRBJ2-7; tentative D call: TRBD1 (5 bases). Between the trimmed V and J ends, which lost 4 bases and 6 bases, there was a span of 16 bases. CDR1 is MNHEY and CDR2 is SVGAGI in the germline V gene. The CDR3 length is 14 residues.